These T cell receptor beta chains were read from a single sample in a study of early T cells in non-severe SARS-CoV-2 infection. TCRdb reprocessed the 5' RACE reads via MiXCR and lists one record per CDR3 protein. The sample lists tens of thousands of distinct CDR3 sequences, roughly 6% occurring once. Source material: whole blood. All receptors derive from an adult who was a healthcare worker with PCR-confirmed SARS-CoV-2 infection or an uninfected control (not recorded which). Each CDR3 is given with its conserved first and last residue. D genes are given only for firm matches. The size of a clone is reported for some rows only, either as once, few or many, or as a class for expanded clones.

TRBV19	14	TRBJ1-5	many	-	CASSTGRDNQPQHF	TGTGCCAGTAGTACAGGGAGGGACAATCAGCCCCAGCATTTT
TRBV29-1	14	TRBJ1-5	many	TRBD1	CSVGDRDSNQPQHF	TGCAGCGTTGGAGACAGGGATAGCAATCAGCCCCAGCATTTT
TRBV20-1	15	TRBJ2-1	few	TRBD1	CSARDQGQGAYEQFF	TGCAGTGCTAGAGATCAGGGACAGGGGGCCTATGAGCAGTTCTTC
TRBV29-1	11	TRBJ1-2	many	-	CSVGEGYGYTF	TGCAGCGTTGGAGAGGGCTATGGCTACACCTTC
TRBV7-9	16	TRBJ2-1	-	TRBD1	CASSPGTAPTYNEQFF	TGTGCCAGCAGCCCGGGGACAGCTCCTACCTACAATGAGCAGTTCTTC
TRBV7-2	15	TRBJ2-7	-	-	CASSLGHGGANEQYF	TGTGCCAGCAGCTTAGGGCATGGGGGGGCTAACGAGCAGTACTTC
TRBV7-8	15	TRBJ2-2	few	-	CASSLAGTNTGELFF	TGTGCCAGCAGCTTAGCCGGAACGAACACCGGGGAGCTGTTTTTT
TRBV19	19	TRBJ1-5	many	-	CASTPKFGRRALSNQPQHF	TGTGCCAGTACCCCAAAGTTTGGGAGGAGGGCCCTTAGCAATCAGCCCCAGCATTTT
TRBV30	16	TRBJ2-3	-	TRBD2	CAWEGLAGGRSDTQYF	TGTGCCTGGGAGGGACTAGCGGGGGGACGATCAGATACGCAGTATTTT
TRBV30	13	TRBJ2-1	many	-	CAWSGQLRFLQFF	TGTGCCTGGAGTGGGCAACTCCGCTTTTTGCAGTTCTTC
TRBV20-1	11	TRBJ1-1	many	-	CSRQANTEAFF	TGCAGTCGACAGGCGAACACTGAAGCTTTCTTT
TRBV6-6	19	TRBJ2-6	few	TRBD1	CASSLPPGQGAMGANVLTF	TGTGCCAGCAGTCTACCGCCGGGACAGGGGGCGATGGGGGCCAACGTCCTGACTTTC
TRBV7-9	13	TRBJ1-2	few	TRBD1	CASMLGTDYGYTF	TGTGCCAGCATGCTCGGGACAGACTATGGCTACACCTTC
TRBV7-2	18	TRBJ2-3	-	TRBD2	CASSPKATSGGAGDTQYF	TGTGCCAGCAGCCCCAAGGCTACTAGCGGGGGGGCTGGAGATACGCAGTATTTT
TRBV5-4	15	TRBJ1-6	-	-	CASNKIEESLSPLHF	TGTGCCAGCAACAAAATAGAGGAGTCTCTTTCACCCCTCCACTTT
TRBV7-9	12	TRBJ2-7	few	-	CASSLGGSEQYF	TGTGCCAGCAGCTTAGGGGGTAGCGAGCAGTACTTC
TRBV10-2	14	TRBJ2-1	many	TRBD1	CASSSGTGVREQFF	TGCGCCAGCAGTTCCGGGACAGGGGTCCGTGAGCAGTTCTTC
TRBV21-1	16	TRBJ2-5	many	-	CASSKGVTGRGETQYF	TGTGCCAGCAGCAAAGGGGTGACAGGACGTGGAGAGACCCAGTACTTC
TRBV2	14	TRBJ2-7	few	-	CASSPGTSAGEQYF	TGTGCCAGCAGTCCCGGGACCTCCGCGGGCGAGCAGTACTTC
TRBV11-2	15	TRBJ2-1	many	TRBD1	CASSFEGTVTMVQFF	TGTGCCAGCAGCTTCGAGGGGACAGTTACAATGGTGCAGTTCTTC
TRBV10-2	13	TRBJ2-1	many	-	CASSTETYNEQFF	TGCGCCAGCAGTACAGAGACGTACAATGAGCAGTTCTTC
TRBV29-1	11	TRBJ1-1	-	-	CSVDTSTEAFF	TGCAGCGTCGACACGAGCACTGAAGCTTTCTTT
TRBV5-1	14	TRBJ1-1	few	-	CASSLSSGHTEAFF	TGCGCCAGCAGCTTGAGCTCAGGGCACACTGAAGCTTTCTTT
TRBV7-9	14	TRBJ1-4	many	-	CASSPQGSAGKLFF	TGTGCCAGCAGCCCCCAGGGTTCGGCCGGAAAACTGTTTTTT
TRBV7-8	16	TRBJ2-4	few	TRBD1	CASSFFGTEAKNIQYF	TGTGCCAGCAGCTTTTTCGGGACAGAAGCCAAAAACATTCAGTACTTC
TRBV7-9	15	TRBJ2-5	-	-	CASSSVQGGGETQYF	TGTGCCAGCAGCTCAGTTCAGGGGGGAGGAGAGACCCAGTACTTC
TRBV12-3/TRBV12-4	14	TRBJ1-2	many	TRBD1	CASSQMTGDYGYTF	TGTGCCAGCAGCCAAATGACAGGGGACTATGGCTACACCTTC
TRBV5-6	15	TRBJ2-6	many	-	CASSPTGSGANVLTF	TGTGCCAGCAGCCCGACAGGCTCTGGGGCCAACGTCCTGACTTTC
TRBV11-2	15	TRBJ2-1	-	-	CASSLNRETYNEQFF	TGTGCCAGCAGCTTGAACAGGGAGACCTACAATGAGCAGTTCTTC
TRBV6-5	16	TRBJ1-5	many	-	CASSYGLQDSNQPQHF	TGTGCCAGCAGTTATGGGTTACAGGATAGCAATCAGCCCCAGCATTTT
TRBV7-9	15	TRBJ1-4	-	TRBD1	CASSLGTGMNEKLFF	TGTGCCAGCAGCTTAGGGACAGGGATGAATGAAAAACTGTTTTTT
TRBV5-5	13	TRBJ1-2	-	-	CASSLRQGLGYTF	TGTGCCAGCAGCTTGAGGCAGGGTCTCGGCTACACCTTC
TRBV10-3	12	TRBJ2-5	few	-	CAISEHQETQYF	TGTGCCATCAGTGAGCACCAAGAGACCCAGTACTTC
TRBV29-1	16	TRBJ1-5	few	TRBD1	CSVVFSGTGFYQPQHF	TGCAGCGTTGTGTTTTCCGGGACAGGGTTTTATCAGCCCCAGCATTTT
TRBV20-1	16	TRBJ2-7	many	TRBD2	CSASLGTSGLTYEQYF	TGCAGTGCTAGTCTCGGGACTAGCGGCTTAACCTACGAGCAGTACTTC
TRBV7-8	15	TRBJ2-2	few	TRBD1	CASLDRGRATGELFF	TGTGCCAGCTTAGACAGGGGGCGCGCCACCGGGGAGCTGTTTTTT
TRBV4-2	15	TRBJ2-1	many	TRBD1	CASSQVWDRVNEQFF	TGTGCCAGCAGCCAAGTGTGGGACAGGGTCAATGAGCAGTTCTTC
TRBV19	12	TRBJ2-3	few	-	CASSPAADTQYF	TGTGCCAGTAGTCCTGCGGCAGATACGCAGTATTTT
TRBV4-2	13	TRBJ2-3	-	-	CASSQEDSDTQYF	TGTGCCAGCAGCCAAGAAGATTCAGATACGCAGTATTTT
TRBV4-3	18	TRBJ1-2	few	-	CASSQDRGQGIPNYGYTF	TGCGCCAGCAGCCAAGATAGGGGACAAGGGATTCCTAACTATGGCTACACCTTC
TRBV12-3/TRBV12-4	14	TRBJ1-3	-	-	CASRQANSGNTIYF	TGTGCCAGCAGACAAGCAAACTCTGGAAACACCATATATTTT
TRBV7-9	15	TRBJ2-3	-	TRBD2	CASSSGLAGTDTQYF	TGTGCCAGCAGCTCGGGACTAGCGGGCACAGATACGCAGTATTTT
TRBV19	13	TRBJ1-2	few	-	CASSLGEGYGYTF	TGTGCCAGTAGCCTCGGGGAGGGGTATGGCTACACCTTC
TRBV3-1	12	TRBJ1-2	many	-	CASSQVDRTVRF	TGTGCCAGCAGCCAAGTAGACAGGACGGTGCGATTC
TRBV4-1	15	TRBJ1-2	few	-	CASSQVPGTNYGYTF	TGCGCCAGCAGCCAAGTTCCTGGGACTAACTATGGCTACACCTTC
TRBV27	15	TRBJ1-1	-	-	CASSLSLVGNTEAFF	TGTGCCAGCAGTTTATCCCTGGTAGGGAACACTGAAGCTTTCTTT
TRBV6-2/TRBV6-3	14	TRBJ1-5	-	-	CASSYLNVNQPQHF	TGTGCCAGCAGTTATTTAAATGTGAATCAGCCCCAGCATTTT
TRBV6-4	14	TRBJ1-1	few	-	CASSDSRDDTEAFF	TGTGCCAGCAGTGACTCCAGGGATGACACTGAAGCTTTCTTT
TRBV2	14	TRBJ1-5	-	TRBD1	CASSPTGDPQPQHF	TGTGCCAGCAGTCCTACAGGGGACCCTCAGCCCCAGCATTTT
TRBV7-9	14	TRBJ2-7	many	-	CASSLRGLGYEQYF	TGTGCCAGCAGCTTACGTGGTTTGGGCTACGAGCAGTACTTC
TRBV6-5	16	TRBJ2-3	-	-	CASSYFQRSGTDTQYF	TGTGCCAGCAGTTACTTTCAGAGGTCTGGGACAGATACGCAGTATTTT
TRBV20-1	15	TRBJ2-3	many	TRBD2	CSAPGGGTSTDTQYF	TGCAGTGCGCCGGGCGGGGGGACGAGCACAGATACGCAGTATTTT
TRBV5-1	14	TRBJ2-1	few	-	CASSLSQGVNEQFF	TGCGCCAGCAGCTTGAGCCAGGGAGTAAATGAGCAGTTCTTC
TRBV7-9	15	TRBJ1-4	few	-	CASSPHRGGGKKLFF	TGTGCCAGCAGCCCGCACCGGGGAGGTGGGAAAAAACTGTTTTTT
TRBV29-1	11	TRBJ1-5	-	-	CSVGDDQPQHF	TGCAGCGTGGGGGATGATCAGCCCCAGCATTTT
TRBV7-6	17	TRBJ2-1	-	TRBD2	CASSLALAASSYNEQFF	TGTGCCAGCAGCTTAGCCCTAGCGGCCAGCTCCTACAATGAGCAGTTCTTC
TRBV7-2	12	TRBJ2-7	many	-	CASSLSFYEQYF	TGTGCCAGCAGCTTAAGTTTCTACGAGCAGTACTTC
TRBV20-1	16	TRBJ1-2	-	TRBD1	CSLLRDRGLPVLGYTF	TGCAGTTTACTCCGGGACAGGGGCCTCCCTGTTCTAGGCTACACCTTC
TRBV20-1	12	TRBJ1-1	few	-	CSARSQETEAFF	TGCAGTGCTAGGTCACAGGAGACTGAAGCTTTCTTT
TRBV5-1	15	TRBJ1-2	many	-	CASSLFGPRYYGYTF	TGCGCCAGCAGCCTCTTCGGGCCACGGTACTATGGCTACACCTTC